The 25 T cell receptor beta chains listed next were all sequenced from one sample in a study of blood T cell repertoires in COVID-19. Produced via immunoSEQ multiplex PCR; TCRdb's table is partial and in-frame only. The table records a few hundred thousand clones, roughly 85% of them present only once. The sequenced sample was peripheral blood. Every receptor here comes from a human donor in a cohort sampled during active COVID-19.

The J gene is TRBJ2-7, the V gene TRBV6-1, with D perhaps matching TRBD1 (5 bases). CDR3 size: 14 residues. CDR1 and CDR2 (germline): MNHNS, SASEGT. The ends were cut back, 1 base at V and 2 bases at J, with 9 bases in the middle. The CDR3 spells CASSEGDRAYEQYF. CDR3 coding DNA: TGTGCCAGCAGTGAAGGCGACAGAGCCTACGAGCAGTACTTC.

The rearrangement links TRBV18 to TRBJ2-7, with D tentatively TRBD1 (6 bases). V was cut by 4 bases and J by 6 bases, with 10 bases left in between. Germline V gives CDR1 KGHSH, CDR2 LQKENI. The CDR3 consists of 12 residues. CDR3 bases: TGTGCCAGCTCACAGGACAGCCCCGAGCAGTACTTC. Protein: CASSQDSPEQYF.

This chain links TRBV21-1 with TRBJ2-7; whether TRBD2, the table's D call, matches the DNA was not checked. TRBV21-1 counts as a pseudogene. The CDR3 loop spans 16 amino acids. Here the CDR3 DNA reads TGTGCCAGCAGCAAAAGGGGTAGCGGGGGGCGTAGCGAGCAGTACTTC. This gives the protein CASSKRGSGGRSEQYF.

About this clone: The germline gene is not matched at one end of the junction; a read error may be the cause. This sequence joins TRBV27 and TRBJ2-7, with D perhaps TRBD1 (6 bases). The germline CDR1 and CDR2 sequences are MNHEY and SMNVEV (reference sequence). CDR3 length equals 12 residues. The CDR3 is CASSLGDRKETF. DNA for the CDR3: TGTGCCAGCAGTTTGGGAGACAGGAAGGAGACCTTC.

The rearrangement uses TRBV10-2 and TRBJ1-6; 11 positions agree with TRBD1. The CDR3 length is 21 residues. The trim removed 8 bases at V and 5 bases at J, leaving 23 bases unmatched. The germline CDR1 and CDR2 sequences are WSHSY and SAAADI. CDR3 loop: CASRPQRTGGAARTDNSPLHF. The CDR3 nucleotides are TGCGCCAGCCGGCCGCAGCGGACAGGGGGCGCAGCGCGGACTGATAATTCACCCCTCCACTTT.

The V call is TRBV30, the J call TRBJ1-1, with a tentative D call TRBD1 (6 bases). The CDR3 is made up of 13 amino acids. The germline CDR1 and CDR2 sequences are GTSNPN and SVGIG (reference sequence). V was trimmed by 4 bases and J by 4 bases, leaving 13 bases between them. CDR3 in amino acids: CAWNREGGTEAFF. CDR3 in DNA: TGTGCCTGGAACAGGGAGGGCGGCACTGAAGCTTTCTTT. The full variable domain, with the rest looked up from reference TRBV30 and TRBJ1-1, is SQTIHQWPATLVQPVGSPLSLECTVEGTSNPNLYWYRQAAGRGLQLLFYSVGIGQISSEVPQNLSASRPQDRQFILSSKKLLLSDSGFYLCAWNREGGTEAFFGQGTRLTVV.

The rearrangement uses TRBV2 and TRBJ1-2, with 7 bases that match TRBD1. This CDR3 contains 12 residues. Trimming cost V 11 bases and J 8 bases; bases outside gene matches: 11. Germline V CDR1 and CDR2: SNHLY, FYNNEI. CDR3 protein: CAPPRQGGGYTF. The CDR3 coding sequence is TGTGCCCCCCCAAGACAGGGAGGAGGCTACACCTTC.

This clone was detected only once. This chain uses TRBV10-3 with TRBJ2-5, with 8 bases lining up with TRBD2. The CDR3 covers 15 residues. Germline CDR1 and CDR2: ENHRY and SYGVKD. The V and J ends lost 4 bases and 1 base, in that order; junction bases with no gene match: 5. CDR3 protein: CAISVRAGAQETQYF. The CDR3 DNA sequence: TGTGCCATCAGTGTCCGAGCGGGGGCCCAAGAGACCCAGTACTTC.

The chain uses TRBV6-5 and TRBJ1-5; D unclear. The CDR3 contains 14 residues. CDR1 and CDR2 from the germline V gene are MNHEY and SVGAGI. V was shortened by 0 bases and J by 7 bases, with 10 bases between the two germline ends. The CDR3 coding sequence is TGTGCCAGCAGTTACTCGTCTCGGGGACAGCCCCAGCATTTT. Translation: CASSYSSRGQPQHF.

The V and J genes are TRBV24-1 and TRBJ2-7, with 8 positions matching TRBD1. Germline lookup yields CDR1 KGHDR and CDR2 SFDVKD. This CDR3 spans 17 amino acids. V shed 4 bases and J 2 bases; nucleotides not matched to a gene: 12. The CDR3 DNA follows: TGTGCCACCAGTGAAGCAGGGACAGGTAGGGGAGCCTACGAGCAGTACTTC. Translated: CATSEAGTGRGAYEQYF.

This clone was observed a few times. This chain uses TRBV2 with TRBJ1-5; no definite D call. The V and J ends lost 2 bases and 9 bases respectively, with 11 bases between them. This CDR3 has 13 amino acids. CDR1 and CDR2 (germline): SNHLY, FYNNEI. CDR3: CASSEKGAGPQHF. The CDR3 DNA is TGTGCCAGCAGTGAAAAGGGTGCGGGGCCCCAGCATTTT. The whole variable domain, filled in from reference TRBV2 and TRBJ1-5, reads EPEVTQTPSHQVTQMGQEVILRCVPISNHLYFYWYRQILGQKVEFLVSFYNNEISEKSEIFDDQFSVERPDGSNFTLKIRSTKLEDSAMYFCASSEKGAGPQHFGDGTRLSIL.

The rearrangement links TRBV18 to TRBJ2-7; TRBD2 matches at 8 bases. Trimming cost V 2 bases and J 0 bases; bases outside gene matches: 6. This CDR3 is built from 16 residues. CDR1 KGHSH and CDR2 LQKENI come from the germline V gene. The CDR3, as DNA: TGTGCCAGCTCACCAGCTAAGCGGGAGAGCTCCTACGAGCAGTACTTC. Residues: CASSPAKRESSYEQYF.

The table lists this clone with a count of one. The CDR3 loop is CASRGQGTRGYTF. The CDR3 DNA sequence: TGTGCCAGCAGGGGACAGGGAACGCGGGGCTACACCTTC. This chain connects TRBV28 to TRBJ1-2; 9 positions match TRBD1. CDR1 is MDHEN and CDR2 is SYDVKM in the germline V gene. CDR3 length: 13 amino acids. J lost 8 bases, V lost 6 bases, and 7 bases had no gene match.

This clone was seen once. V usage is TRBV30 and J usage is TRBJ1-1, with TRBD1 matching 7 bases. Germline V gene data show CDR1 as GTSNPN and CDR2 as SVGIG (reference sequence). The V and J ends lost 5 bases and 2 bases, in that order; junction bases with no gene match: 11. This CDR3 region has 15 residues. The CDR3 loop reads CAWARDRPPNTEAFF. CDR3 in DNA: TGTGCCTGGGCCCGGGACAGACCACCTAACACTGAAGCTTTCTTT.

This sequence joins TRBV7-3 and TRBJ1-1, with 8 bases identical to TRBD1. Germline CDR1 reads SGHTA; CDR2 reads FQGTGA. CDR3 length: 16 amino acids. V dropped 5 bases and J dropped 1; count of bases not matched to a gene: 9. The CDR3 region has the DNA TGTGCCAGCAGCCTGCTCGGGACAGGAGAGAACACTGAAGCTTTCTTT. It codes for CASSLLGTGENTEAFF.

This clone came up a few times. The chain uses TRBV6-5 and TRBJ2-2, with unresolved D. CDR1 is MNHEY and CDR2 is SVGAGI in the germline V gene. The CDR3 is made up of 13 amino acids. The ends were cut back, 3 bases at V and 8 bases at J, with 10 bases in the middle. The CDR3 DNA follows: TGTGCCAGCAGTTATTCCCAACAAGGGGAGCTGTTTTTT. This codes for CASSYSQQGELFF.

The chain recombines TRBV29-1 with TRBJ2-6; maybe TRBD1 (6 bases). The CDR3 has 18 amino acids. V lost 4 bases and J lost 0, with 19 bases in between. The germline V gene encodes CDR1 SQVTM and CDR2 ANQGSEA. The CDR3 loop is CSVGDVRGTVSGANVLTF. The CDR3 DNA sequence: TGCAGCGTTGGAGACGTCAGGGGCACCGTCTCTGGGGCCAACGTCCTGACTTTC. The full variable domain, in which reference TRBV29-1 and TRBJ2-6 provide the parts outside the CDR3, is SAVISQKPSRDICQRGTSLTIQCQVDSQVTMMFWYRQQPGQSLTLIATANQGSEATYESGFVIDKFPISRPNLTFSTLTVSNMSPEDSSIYLCSVGDVRGTVSGANVLTFGAGSRLTVL.

This CDR3 is CASSLVPGADGYTF. DNA of the CDR3: TGTGCCAGCAGCTTAGTTCCAGGGGCGGATGGCTACACCTTC. This chain links TRBV7-2 with TRBJ1-2; a weak D match, TRBD1 (6 bases). The CDR3 has 14 amino acids. CDR1 and CDR2 from the germline V gene are SGHTA and FQGNSA. The germline V and J ends were trimmed by 1 base and 6 bases, with 12 bases remaining between them. Filled out from reference TRBV7-2 and TRBJ1-2, the complete variable domain reads GAGVSQSPSNKVTEKGKDVELRCDPISGHTALYWYRQSLGQGLEFLIYFQGNSAPDKSGLPSDRFSAERTGGSVSTLTIQRTQQEDSAVYLCASSLVPGADGYTFGSGTRLTVV.

The V call is TRBV5-1, the J call TRBJ2-3; TRBD2 matches at 8 bases. Germline V lookup: CDR1 SGHRS, CDR2 YFSETQ. The ends lost 0 bases at V and 6 bases at J; junction bases unmatched: 6. The CDR3 runs 15 residues. As DNA, the CDR3 is TGCGCCAGCAGCTTGGCCGCGGGGGGCCGGGATACGCAGTATTTT. Translating it yields CASSLAAGGRDTQYF. Full variable domain (outside the CDR3, taken from reference TRBV5-1 and TRBJ2-3): KAGVTQTPRYLIKTRGQQVTLSCSPISGHRSVSWYQQTPGQGLQFLFEYFSETQRNKGNFPGRFSGRQFSNSRSEMNVSTLELGDSALYLCASSLAAGGRDTQYFGPGTRLTVL.

The V call is TRBV6-5, the J call TRBJ2-1; perhaps TRBD2 as D (6 bases). With 10 bases removed from V and 8 bases from J, the gap between germline ends came to 21 bases. The CDR3 loop spans 14 amino acids. Germline V CDR1 and CDR2: MNHEY, SVGAGI. The CDR3 DNA reads TGTGCCAACGGTGGGGGGACGCAGGGATATGAGCAGTTCTTC. Protein sequence: CANGGGTQGYEQFF.

V and J are TRBV15 and TRBJ2-1, with 8 nucleotides matching TRBD2. Germline V gene lookup returns CDR1 LNHNV and CDR2 YYDKDF (reference sequence). The V and J ends lost 4 bases and 9 bases, in that order; junction bases with no gene match: 14. The CDR3 contains 16 residues. CDR3 in DNA: TGTGCCACCAGCACATCCGGGACTAGTGTCTTTGTTGAGCAGTTCTTC. Amino acids: CATSTSGTSVFVEQFF. The full variable domain, with the rest looked up from reference TRBV15 and TRBJ2-1, is DAMVIQNPRYQVTQFGKPVTLSCSQTLNHNVMYWYQQKSSQAPKLLFHYYDKDFNNEADTPDNFQSRRPNTSFCFLDIRSPGLGDTAMYLCATSTSGTSVFVEQFFGPGTRLTVL.

This rearrangement joins TRBV25-1 to TRBJ1-3; 9 nucleotides match TRBD1. V gave up 4 bases and J gave up 3 bases; unmatched junction bases: 4. Germline assignment: CDR1 MGHDK and CDR2 SYGVNS. The CDR3 is 15 residues long. CDR3 nucleotide sequence: TGTGCCAGCAGTGTTGGGACAGGGTTTGGAAACACCATATATTTT. Protein sequence: CASSVGTGFGNTIYF.

This chain connects TRBV7-9 to TRBJ2-2, with 9 bases that match TRBD2. From germline, CDR1 is SEHNR and CDR2 FQNEAQ (reference sequence). The CDR3 has 18 amino acids. After removal of 4 bases from V and 6 bases from J, the junction contained 15 bases not matched to a gene. Here the CDR3 reads CASSWDLAGESPSGELFF. In DNA form, the CDR3 reads TGTGCCAGCAGCTGGGACTTAGCGGGGGAGTCGCCTTCCGGGGAGCTGTTTTTT. The whole variable domain, remainder taken from reference TRBV7-9 and TRBJ2-2, is DTGVSQNPRHKITKRGQNVTFRCDPISEHNRLYWYRQTLGQGPEFLTYFQNEAQLEKSRLLSDRFSAERPKGSFSTLEIQRTEQGDSAMYLCASSWDLAGESPSGELFFGEGSRLTVL.

V usage is TRBV28 and J usage is TRBJ2-1; 12 bases are shared with TRBD2. V lost 3 bases, J lost 7 bases, and 19 bases stayed unmatched. Germline CDR1 reads MDHEN; CDR2 reads SYDVKM. The CDR3 length is 20 residues. DNA for the CDR3: TGTGCCAGCAGTTTGCTCTCCCGCCCCGGGGCTAGCGGGGGGGTAAATGAGCAGTTCTTC. It yields the protein CASSLLSRPGASGGVNEQFF.

The rearrangement uses TRBV6-5 and TRBJ1-1, with TRBD1 matching over 7 bases. The CDR3 contains 16 residues. Trimming at V came to 0 bases and at J to 0 bases, leaving 4 bases not matched to a gene. Per the germline V gene, CDR1 is MNHEY and CDR2 is SVGAGI. The CDR3 DNA reads as TGTGCCAGCAGTTACTCAGGGGGCCTCATGAACACTGAAGCTTTCTTT. Its protein product is CASSYSGGLMNTEAFF.